Each of the 11 T cell receptor beta chains below was sequenced from the same sample in a study of T cells in Graves' hyperthyroidism and ophthalmopathy. Amplification of TCR beta CDR3 regions was performed using RNA transcripts as template. HTBI primers were employed in a first-round RT-PCR of the TCR CDR3. MiXCR, applied by TCRdb to the multiplex PCR reads, yields one record per CDR3 protein. The sample carries some 320,000 distinct CDR3 sequences, roughly an eighth recorded once. Specimen: blood. All receptors come from a woman in her 40s with Graves' ophthalmopathy.

The chain joins TRBV4-1 to TRBJ1-5; D gene ambiguous. The CDR3 loop spans 14 amino acids. Germline-derived CDR1 and CDR2 are MGHRA and YSYEKL. V gave up 1 base and J gave up 4 bases, with 8 bases separating them. As DNA, the CDR3 is TGCGCCAGCAGCCAAGGGGTTGGGAATCAGCCCCAGCATTTT. Translating gives CASSQGVGNQPQHF.

This clonotype was picked up many times. The chain carries TRBV10-2 and TRBJ1-2; possible D gene TRBD1, 6 bases. V was shortened by 6 bases and J by 0 bases, with 17 bases between the two germline ends. This CDR3 is built from 16 residues. Germline V gene lookup returns CDR1 WSHSY and CDR2 SAAADI. DNA for the CDR3: TGCGCCAGCAGAGATACTGGGACATCATCTAACTATGGCTACACCTTC. It translates to CASRDTGTSSNYGYTF.

This clonotype was observed at least ten times. J is TRBJ2-1 and V is TRBV12-3 or TRBV12-4; TRBD2 might be the D (5 bases). CDR3 size: 12 residues. The V gene lost 6 bases and the J gene lost 9 bases, with 12 bases spanning the gap. The CDR3 DNA is TGTGCCAGCAGGCCCCGGGGAAGTGAGCAGTTCTTC. Protein sequence: CASRPRGSEQFF.

In this sample, this clonotype turned up many times. This chain uses TRBV6-2 or TRBV6-3 with TRBJ1-1; unclear D gene. Trimming pared 6 bases from V and 11 bases from J, leaving 13 bases between. CDR1 MNHEY and CDR2 SVGEGT come from the germline V gene. This CDR3 region has 11 residues. For the CDR3, the DNA is TGTGCCAGCAGAAGAGAACTAGGGGCTTTCTTT. This sequence encodes CASRRELGAFF.

Concerning this clonotype itself: A much larger clone lies a single base off, so this may be a read error. The chain uses TRBV20-1 and TRBJ1-5; weak D call: TRBD1 (6 bases). CDR1 and CDR2 (germline): DFQATT, SNEGSKA (reference sequence). The CDR3 sequence is 15 residues long. The CDR3 loop reads CSASPLRQVYQPQNF. The CDR3 DNA sequence: TGCAGTGCTAGCCCCCTACGACAGGTTTACCAGCCCCAGAATTTT.

V and J are TRBV28 and TRBJ2-7, with 10 bases fitting TRBD1. The CDR3 has 15 amino acids. Trimming removed 5 bases from V and 6 bases from J; junction bases left unmatched: 10. Germline V CDR1 and CDR2: MDHEN, SYDVKM. This chain's CDR3 is CASSPLGTGDREQYF. CDR3 coding DNA: TGTGCCAGCAGTCCCCTTGGGACAGGGGATCGCGAGCAGTACTTC.

A few counts support this clonotype. V gene TRBV3-1 combines with J gene TRBJ2-1; D not resolved. The CDR3 runs 13 residues. Between the trimmed V and J ends, which lost 1 base and 7 bases, there was a span of 8 bases. In germline, CDR1 is LGHDT, CDR2 YNNKEL (reference sequence). CDR3 sequence: CASSQVTSNEQFF. The CDR3 DNA reads as TGTGCCAGCAGCCAAGTGACTTCTAATGAGCAGTTCTTC.

This clonotype was observed at least ten times. This chain connects TRBV20-1 to TRBJ2-3; 8 bases map to TRBD1. The CDR3 loop spans 14 amino acids. The germline V gene encodes CDR1 DFQATT and CDR2 SNEGSKA (reference sequence). V trimming: 3 bases; J trimming: 5 bases; junction bases outside the gene matches: 7. The CDR3 reads CSASSQGAGDTQYF. CDR3 nucleotide sequence: TGCAGTGCTAGTAGTCAGGGGGCTGGAGATACGCAGTATTTT.

Ten or more counts support this clonotype. The genes are TRBV20-1 and TRBJ2-3, with D perhaps assigned TRBD1 or TRBD2 (5 bases each). The CDR3 length is 13 residues. Germline V gene lookup returns CDR1 DFQATT and CDR2 SNEGSKA (reference sequence). Trimming removed 3 bases at V and 2 bases at J, with 9 bases between. This CDR3 reads CSAREDNTDTQYF. The CDR3 coding sequence is TGCAGTGCTAGGGAGGACAACACAGATACGCAGTATTTT.

This clonotype was counted many times. V is TRBV19 and J is TRBJ2-3; no reliable D call. This CDR3 spans 11 amino acids. Germline lookup yields CDR1 LNHDA and CDR2 SQIVND (reference sequence). The V end lost 4 bases, the J end lost 4 bases, and 3 bases lay between the germline ends. The CDR3 loop is CASSSADTQYF. DNA of the CDR3: TGTGCCAGTAGTAGTGCAGATACGCAGTATTTT.

There are many counts of this clonotype. The chain couples TRBV28 to TRBJ2-3, with a possible D match to TRBD2 (6 bases). Germline V gene data show CDR1 as MDHEN and CDR2 as SYDVKM. The CDR3 is made up of 17 amino acids. Trimming cost V 6 bases and J 3 bases, with 22 bases left between them. CDR3 DNA sequence: TGTGCCAGCAGCTCCCGGCTAGCGAGGAGAAGGACAGATACGCAGTATTTT. This codes for CASSSRLARRRTDTQYF.